This entry describes one TCR beta chain. This sample stems from a study of blood T cell repertoires in COVID-19. Across about two dozen US areas, participants ranged in age from roughly 18 to 95 years. Clinical history as reported by participants underpinned cohort assignment. Clones were read by immunoSEQ multiplex PCR, and TCRdb kept only the in-frame ones, dropping some. The sample has under 150,000 clones, over 75% seen once. The TCR sequence derives from a woman aged 45-60 years who had recovered from COVID-19. The source material was PBMCs or T cells enriched from blood (not recorded which).

CDR3 sequence reads: CASSFGSEGGYTF. CDR3 nucleotides: TGTGCCAGCAGCTTCGGGAGCGAGGGAGGCTACACCTTC. The rearrangement uses TRBV7-9 and TRBJ1-2; no firm D call. The V gene lost 3 bases and the J gene lost 8 bases, with 13 bases spanning the gap. From germline, CDR1 is SEHNR and CDR2 FQNEAQ (reference sequence). The CDR3 spans 13 residues. Looking up the rest from reference TRBV7-9 and TRBJ1-2 gives the full variable domain: DTGVSQNPRHKITKRGQNVTFRCDPISEHNRLYWYRQTLGQGPEFLTYFQNEAQLEKSRLLSDRFSAERPKGSFSTLEIQRTEQGDSAMYLCASSFGSEGGYTFGSGTRLTVV.